The clone carrying this TCR beta chain was detected only a few times. Its antigen is not known. The sample is drawn from a study of molecular identifiers for immune sequencing clone quantification. Regarding the study as a whole: Over 99% of effector molecules, yet under 1% of naive-cell molecules, were held by clones above 20 RNA copies. Molecules of identical TCR sharing a barcode could underestimate highly expanded clone sizes.

This CDR3 spans 16 amino acids. The germline CDR1 and CDR2 sequences are SGHTA and FQGNSA. After removal of 5 bases from V and 6 bases from J, the junction contained 11 bases not matched to a gene. Researchers sorted naive CD8 T cells as cells that were CD8+CD4-CCR7+CD45RA+. One entry per CDR3 protein results from TCRdb running MiXCR on the PCR reads. The sample records under 600,000 distinct CDR3 sequences, about 25% being singletons. The rearrangement uses TRBV7-2 and TRBJ2-7; 12 bases line up with TRBD1. Specimen: naive CD8+ T cells from blood, with Jurkat cell RNA spiked in. Documented subset: FACS-sorted CD8+CD4-CCR7+CD45RA+ naive T cells. This sequence was found in a human donor in good health. Some libraries in this study had Jurkat cell RNA spiked in. The CDR3 loop reads CASSPLLRDRGPEQYF. As DNA, the CDR3 is TGTGCCAGCAGCCCCCTGCTGCGGGACAGGGGGCCCGAGCAGTACTTC.